This record looks at one T cell receptor (beta chain) sequence and its context. V lost 1 base and J lost 4, with 11 bases in between. CDR1 and CDR2 from the germline V gene are SGHRS and YFSETQ. This CDR3 comprises 15 residues. This sample is drawn from a study of blood T cell repertoires in COVID-19. Study details: Sites across the United States, Italy and Spain contributed samples from acute and convalescent COVID-19. T cells, B-cell-depleted T cells, or PBMCs supplied cDNA or gDNA.

Under the authors' procedure: Researchers report that nucleated cell counts were estimated from reference gene primer amplification. Produced via immunoSEQ multiplex PCR; TCRdb's table is partial and in-frame only. That table is the source of V, J and clone size, and D and trimming were worked out from the DNA. The sample carries 200,000 to 300,000 clones, approximately 86% recorded once. This chain uses TRBV5-1 with TRBJ1-4; a possible D gene is TRBD1 (5 bases). Sequencing was carried out using peripheral blood. This clonotype originated in a man aged 35 to 55 who had recovered from COVID-19. This CDR3 reads CASSLSDSRNEKLFF. The CDR3 nucleotides are TGCGCCAGCAGCTTGTCCGACAGCCGTAATGAAAAACTGTTTTTT.